The next 2 T cell receptor beta chains were all read from a single sample in a study of identical twins. TCRdb re-called the 5' RACE reads through MiXCR, storing one row per CDR3 protein. Of approximately 670,000 distinct CDR3 sequences listed, approximately 6.1% are singletons. The material sequenced was naive T cells sorted from blood. These receptors were taken from a young man in good health.

V and J are TRBV6-5 and TRBJ2-3, with D maybe TRBD2 (5 bases). The CDR3 covers 18 residues. Trimming removed 0 bases from V and 0 bases from J, with 16 bases in between. The germline gives CDR1 MNHEY, CDR2 SVGAGI. CDR3 residues: CASSYSPVLATSTDTQYF. The CDR3 DNA sequence: TGTGCCAGCAGTTACTCCCCGGTCTTAGCGACTAGCACAGATACGCAGTATTTT.

This clonotype was seen at least ten times. The CDR3 coding sequence is TGTGCCATCAGTGACTCCCCCGTAAGCCCGTTCTTC. This codes for CAISDSPVSPFF. The chain is built from TRBV10-3 and TRBJ2-1; D remains unclear. The CDR3 is 12 amino acids. V gave up 3 bases and J gave up 15 bases, with 15 bases separating them. Germline lookup yields CDR1 ENHRY and CDR2 SYGVKD.